This TCR beta chain was sequenced during a study of T cell repertoires in cytomegalovirus infection (dated by TCRdb to between 2019 and 2020). In the study overall: The HLA type of each donor mattered for the analysis, because public TCR beta signatures pointed to carriage of CMV infection along with the matching HLA type.

Data came from an Illumina HiSeq 1500. TCRdb passed the public sequencing reads through fastp at Q25 and MiXCR, retaining productive beta sequences. Rows are combined by CDR3 protein, so each entry shows the most common genes and DNA. Recorded for this sample are some 100,000 distinct CDR3 sequences; 23% of them occurred a single time. About 39% of the sample is taken by the ten largest. The investigation overall reported the following: The ex vivo response was dominated by HLA-C-restricted CMV-specific TCR beta clonotypes, which also provided the single most frequent clonotype in two of eight donors. Carriers of CMV infection plus the relevant HLA type were discriminated by the cumulative frequency of public TCR beta family members in the study cohort and in an independent approximately 340-donor cohort.

Trimming takes 7 bases off V and 10 bases off J; junction bases not matched to a gene: 12. The germline V gene (reference sequence) sets CDR1 to MNHNY and CDR2 to SVGAGI. Taken from cysteine to phenylalanine, the CDR3 has 14 residues. Left in the record is the CDR3 DNA by itself, 42 bases read in frame from the first base. Turning to this clonotype: It lacks a known antigen. Qualities for individual bases were not recorded, and no much larger clone is one base off.

This receptor chain uses TRBV6-6 and TRBJ2-2, and TRBD2 aligns with 7 junction nucleotides. The TCR comes from a human donor in good health (CMV status not recorded). Some clones in this sample may be carry-over from other donors' samples. What was sequenced was CD8+ T cells from PBMCs. The DNA reads TGTGCCAGCACGGAGCGGGGAGGGATCGAGGAGCTGTTTTTT. Protein translation: CASTERGGIEELFF.